This T cell receptor (beta chain) appears in the sequencing data of a study of identical twins. A single record per CDR3 protein comes from TCRdb applying MiXCR to the 5' RACE reads. There are hundreds of thousands of distinct CDR3 sequences in the sample; around 12% occur only once, and around 1.6% lies in the top ten. This clonotype was seen a few times. Its antigen is not known. Broader study findings: Fewer insertions marked abundant cord blood beta clonotypes; young adult naive trended weakly, memory not at all.

Germline V gene sequence: CDR1 LGHDT, CDR2 YNNKEL (reference sequence). Trimming took 2 bases from V and 1 from J; bases not matched to a gene: 6. The CDR3 extends over 17 amino acids. These data also formed part of another study, on yellow fever vaccine responses in identical twins.

The sequencing sample was made of PBMCs. This clonotype originated in a woman in her late teens or twenties in good health. The rearrangement links TRBV3-1 to TRBJ2-3, with 10 bases identical to TRBD2. CDR3 residues: CASSQPPTSGRTDTQYF. Here the CDR3 DNA reads TGTGCCAGCAGCCAACCCCCGACTAGCGGGCGCACAGATACGCAGTATTTT.